This TCR beta chain came from a study of shared clonotypes between healthy human individuals. This CDR3 comprises 15 residues. Germline V gives CDR1 MGHRA, CDR2 YSYEKL. Trimming took 3 bases from V and 7 from J, leaving 18 bases between them. Deep level was the assay's run setting. Using immunoSEQ multiplex PCR, the repertoire was profiled, and TCRdb retains in-frame clones only, with some absent. The table has under 2,500,000 clones, 90% to 96% seen once. The sequencing input was naive CD4+ T cells sorted from blood. Subset noted: CD45RA+ positively selected. The chain carries TRBV4-1 and TRBJ2-5; possibly TRBD1 for D (7 bases). This TCR came from a man aged 18-30 years in good health. The CDR3 loop is CASSQGGQLGLTQYF. The CDR3, as DNA: TGCGCCAGCAGCCAGGGGGGACAGCTTGGTTTGACCCAGTACTTC.